This is a list of T cell receptor beta chains from one sample in a study of T cell responses to AZD1222 COVID-19 vaccine. Produced via immunoSEQ multiplex PCR; TCRdb's table is partial and in-frame only. The sample shows roughly 100,000 clones, over 75% of them seen only once. The sample in question was peripheral blood, obtained on day 0 of AZD1222 vaccination. The receptors were gathered from an adult in good health. CDR3s leave out the opening cysteine and the closing phenylalanine or tryptophan. A D gene is named only where the DNA matches it firmly. Clone size is given for some rows only: seen once, a few or many times, or a class if the clone is expanded.

>NA|TRBV4-3|NA
ASSQDTWDVGEKLF
>NA|TRBV6-5|once
ASSSGHTYEQY
>NA|TRBV19|NA
ASSLGNYGYT
>NA|TRBV5-6|NA
ASSLERGNTGELF
>TRBD1|TRBV7-2|few
ASSPSAGQGKNIQY
>TRBD1|TRBV7-8|NA
ASSLVDRAENEQY
>NA|TRBV25-1|NA
ASSPLGTFSKQTQY
>NA|TRBV27|once
ASSVPPGQGTEAF
>TRBD1|TRBV28|NA
ASSPTGGAPYEQY
>TRBD2|TRBV18|NA
ASSPLAGGPAEQF
>NA|TRBV27|NA
ASSLSMDGTEQF
>NA|TRBV12-5|NA
ASGSPLKQF
>NA|TRBV19|NA
ASKETAPSSYNEQF
>TRBD2|TRBV6-5|NA
ASTHRRGEYNEQF
>TRBD1|TRBV7-2|NA
ASGRGDRGQGGYT
>TRBD2|TRBV7-3|NA
ASSLTRGGGTDTQY
>NA|TRBV11-3|NA
ASSLGVGDTQY
>NA|TRBV10-3|NA
AISESAADNEKLF
>TRBD1|TRBV6-6|NA
ASSPRTGRFSGNTIY
>NA|TRBV7-9|NA
ASSKRDTGELF
>NA|TRBV6-4|NA
ASSDPDSDHFYEQY
>TRBD1|TRBV7-2|NA
ASSPRTGFSSSYNSPLH
>NA|TRBV19|NA
ASKWQEGNQPQH
>NA|TRBV18|NA
ASSPFLGQAYGYT
>TRBD1|TRBV4-3|once
ASSQVRGQAYEQY
>NA|TRBV7-9|NA
ASSLDRNQPQH
>NA|TRBV3-1/TRBV3-2|NA
ASSQEAPMNTEAF
>TRBD2|TRBV5-1|NA
ASSPGGTSGSSDTQY
>NA|TRBV28|NA
ASTAGSYGYT
>TRBD1|TRBV28|NA
ASILAGTGANEQY
>NA|TRBV5-4|NA
ASSPGDTQY
>TRBD2|TRBV5-1|NA
ASSPGLAAGGTGELF
>TRBD1|TRBV28|NA
ASSFGAGGPGNTIY
>NA|TRBV24-1|NA
ATSQRGTGANVLT
>NA|TRBV7-9|many
ASSLTDNSPLH
>NA|TRBV6-6|NA
ASSYSGLGAVGYT
>TRBD1|TRBV5-4|NA
ARRGGQGISPLH
>NA|TRBV5-6|NA
ASSPRVGGNTEAF
>TRBD1|TRBV28|NA
ASSFLDRAPYEQY
>TRBD2|TRBV6-2/TRBV6-3|few
ASSYLSKLAGAYEQY
>NA|TRBV27|NA
ASSLNGDGYT
>TRBD1|TRBV28|NA
ASSSRGTGGINQPQH
>NA|TRBV5-5|NA
ASSFQGGINEQY
>NA|TRBV7-5|NA
ARSLKAWRLDQPQH
>TRBD1|TRBV28|once
ASSTGGGQGTYEQY